A selection of T cell receptor beta chains follows, all from one sample in a study of T cell repertoires in cytomegalovirus infection. MiXCR, run by TCRdb on the reads, gives a single entry per CDR3 protein. The table records about 460,000 distinct CDR3 sequences, around 11% of them present only once. The sequenced sample consisted of PBMCs. These receptors were collected from a human donor in good health (CMV status not recorded). Some clones in this sample may be carry-over from other donors' samples. CDR3s include the opening cysteine and the closing phenylalanine or tryptophan. Each record gives: D gene, clone size, V gene, J gene, CDR3 DNA, CDR3 protein. The D gene is left open where the match is weak. The listing skips clone size in some rows; elsewhere it reads once, few, many or a size class.

d_call: NA
clone_size: NA
v_call: TRBV7-9
j_call: TRBJ2-5
cdr3_nt: TGTGCCAGCAGAGGCTTCCGACAAGAGACCCAGTACTTC
cdr3_aa: CASRGFRQETQYF

d_call: TRBD2
clone_size: few
v_call: TRBV6-1
j_call: TRBJ2-3
cdr3_nt: TGTGCCAGCAAGATGGGAGGGCCCGGAGATACGCAGTATTTT
cdr3_aa: CASKMGGPGDTQYF

d_call: TRBD1
clone_size: many
v_call: TRBV12-3/TRBV12-4
j_call: TRBJ1-1
cdr3_nt: TGTGCCAGCATGATCGGACAGGAGAACACTGAAGCTTTCTTT
cdr3_aa: CASMIGQENTEAFF

d_call: NA
clone_size: NA
v_call: TRBV11-2
j_call: TRBJ2-7
cdr3_nt: TGTGCCAGCAGCCCCGCCAGACAGCTAGGGTACTTC
cdr3_aa: CASSPARQLGYF

d_call: NA
clone_size: many
v_call: TRBV28
j_call: TRBJ2-3
cdr3_nt: TGTGCCAGCAGTTTAAAAGGGGGAAAGATAGGGACAGATACGCAGTATTTT
cdr3_aa: CASSLKGGKIGTDTQYF

d_call: TRBD1
clone_size: many
v_call: TRBV7-3
j_call: TRBJ1-2
cdr3_nt: TGTGCCAGCAGCTTAACGGGACAGGGGGCCTATGGCTACACCTTC
cdr3_aa: CASSLTGQGAYGYTF

d_call: NA
clone_size: many
v_call: TRBV20-1
j_call: TRBJ1-1
cdr3_nt: TGCAGTGCTTCAGGTAGTGGCACTGAAGCTTTCTTT
cdr3_aa: CSASGSGTEAFF

d_call: NA
clone_size: many
v_call: TRBV10-3
j_call: TRBJ1-6
cdr3_nt: TGTGCCATCAGGGGGACCTTATCCCCCACCTATAATTCACCCCTCCACTTT
cdr3_aa: CAIRGTLSPTYNSPLHF

d_call: NA
clone_size: many
v_call: TRBV7-9
j_call: TRBJ2-1
cdr3_nt: TGTGCCAGCAGCCAGGATATGGGACGCTACAATGAGCAGTTCTTC
cdr3_aa: CASSQDMGRYNEQFF

d_call: NA
clone_size: many
v_call: TRBV11-1
j_call: TRBJ2-5
cdr3_nt: TGTGCCAGCAGCCCGAGGTACCAAGAGACCCAGTACTTC
cdr3_aa: CASSPRYQETQYF

d_call: TRBD1
clone_size: many
v_call: TRBV7-9
j_call: TRBJ2-1
cdr3_nt: TGTGCCAGCAGCGGCCGGACAGGGGAGTATGAGCAGTTCTTC
cdr3_aa: CASSGRTGEYEQFF

d_call: NA
clone_size: NA
v_call: TRBV3-1
j_call: TRBJ1-5
cdr3_nt: TGTGCCAGCAGCCCTAGCCGCCATCAGCCCCAGCATTTT
cdr3_aa: CASSPSRHQPQHF

d_call: TRBD1
clone_size: few
v_call: TRBV2
j_call: TRBJ2-3
cdr3_nt: TGTGCCAGCAGCGGAGATGGGACAGCTGAGCTCACAGATACGCAGTATTTT
cdr3_aa: CASSGDGTAELTDTQYF

d_call: TRBD1
clone_size: many
v_call: TRBV29-1
j_call: TRBJ2-7
cdr3_nt: TGCAGCGTTAAAAGGGGGTTCCAGGGGGCTAGCGAGCAGTACTTC
cdr3_aa: CSVKRGFQGASEQYF

d_call: NA
clone_size: NA
v_call: TRBV5-1
j_call: TRBJ2-5
cdr3_nt: TGCGCCAGCAGCCCGGACCAGTACTTC
cdr3_aa: CASSPDQYF

d_call: NA
clone_size: many
v_call: TRBV5-1
j_call: TRBJ2-1
cdr3_nt: TGCGCCAGCAGCCCACAACAAGGCAATGAGCAGTTCTTC
cdr3_aa: CASSPQQGNEQFF

d_call: NA
clone_size: many
v_call: TRBV12-3/TRBV12-4
j_call: TRBJ1-3
cdr3_nt: TGTGCCAGCAGTTTTGAATCTGGAAACACCATATATTTT
cdr3_aa: CASSFESGNTIYF

d_call: TRBD2
clone_size: NA
v_call: TRBV28
j_call: TRBJ2-5
cdr3_nt: TGTGCCAGCAGTTTAACGTTGGTAGCGGGCTCTGATGAGACCCAGTACTTC
cdr3_aa: CASSLTLVAGSDETQYF

d_call: NA
clone_size: NA
v_call: TRBV12-5
j_call: TRBJ1-2
cdr3_nt: TGTGCTAGTGGTCCGACGAACGGCTACACCTTC
cdr3_aa: CASGPTNGYTF

d_call: NA
clone_size: many
v_call: TRBV20-1
j_call: TRBJ2-3
cdr3_nt: TGCAGTGCTAGTGGCGCGGGCTATGATACGCAGTATTTT
cdr3_aa: CSASGAGYDTQYF

d_call: NA
clone_size: NA
v_call: TRBV19
j_call: TRBJ2-3
cdr3_nt: TGTGCCAGTAGTATTCGGCATACGCAGTATTTT
cdr3_aa: CASSIRHTQYF